The 32 T cell receptor beta chains below all came from one sample that was sequenced in a study of breast tumors, draining lymph nodes, adjacent tissues. TCRdb itself ran the multiplex PCR reads through MiXCR, one entry per CDR3 protein. This table holds fewer than 200,000 distinct CDR3 sequences, about 30% found once. Samples came from axillary lymph nodes draining the breast cancer. The sample consisted of axillary lymph node tissue. The receptors were sampled from a female donor with breast cancer. Some clones in this sample may be carry-over from other donors' samples.

This clonotype was detected ten times or more. DNA for the CDR3: TGTGCCAGCAGCTTAGCGGCTCTCTACGAGCAGTACTTC. It yields the protein CASSLAALYEQYF. The chain combines TRBV7-9 with TRBJ2-7; D not certain. This CDR3 is 13 amino acids long. V shed 0 bases and J shed 3 bases, with 6 bases lying between them. Germline values: CDR1 SEHNR, CDR2 FQNEAQ (reference sequence).

Only a few counts were recorded for this clonotype. This sequence may be a read error, since a much larger clone differs from it by one base. The chain couples TRBV20-1 to TRBJ2-1, with 11 nucleotides matching TRBD2. Germline V gene sequence: CDR1 DFQATT, CDR2 SNEGSKA (reference sequence). The CDR3 length is 14 residues. CDR3: CSASGLAVYTEQFF. In DNA, the CDR3 is TGCAGTGCGTCGGGACTAGCGGTATACACTGAGCAGTTCTTC.

This chain links TRBV6-6 with TRBJ2-1; D possibly corresponds to TRBD1 (6 bases). This CDR3 contains 15 residues. Germline-derived CDR1 and CDR2 are MNHNY and SVGAGI (reference sequence). Trimming pared 2 bases from V and 3 bases from J, leaving 11 bases between. CDR3 sequence reads: CASSYGDIRYNEQFF. Here the CDR3 DNA reads TGTGCCAGCAGTTACGGGGACATCCGCTACAATGAGCAGTTCTTC.

This clonotype occurred many times. The gene calls are TRBV5-6 and TRBJ2-2; D gene unclear. Germline CDR1 SGHDT, CDR2 YYEEEE. V shed 2 bases and J shed 2 bases, with 13 bases lying between them. The CDR3 contains 16 residues. CDR3 sequence reads: CASSLDTHTNTGELFF. CDR3 DNA sequence: TGTGCCAGCAGCTTAGACACCCACACCAACACCGGGGAGCTGTTTTTT.

This clonotype has ten or more counts. The V gene is TRBV24-1, the J gene TRBJ2-3, with TRBD1 identical over 8 bases. The CDR3 covers 14 residues. The V segment lost 7 bases and the J segment 1 base; nucleotides outside the gene matches: 3. CDR1 and CDR2 (germline): KGHDR, SFDVKD. This CDR3 is CATRPGGRTDTQYF. The DNA for the CDR3 is TGTGCCACCAGGCCAGGGGGCCGCACAGATACGCAGTATTTT.

The V call is TRBV27, the J call TRBJ1-5; possibly TRBD1 for D (6 bases). This CDR3 contains 15 residues. Germline assignment: CDR1 MNHEY and CDR2 SMNVEV (reference sequence). Trimming left V 2 bases short and J 3 bases short, with 11 bases between. CDR3 coding DNA: TGTGCCAGCAGTTTACGGCAGGGGACCAATCAGCCCCAGCATTTT. Its translation: CASSLRQGTNQPQHF.

V and J are TRBV6-1 and TRBJ1-1; 7 nucleotides match TRBD1. The CDR3 sequence is 13 residues long. The V segment lost 7 bases and the J segment 4 bases; nucleotides outside the gene matches: 6. Germline V gene lookup returns CDR1 MNHNS and CDR2 SASEGT. CDR3 bases: TGTGCCAGCAACCACAGGGGACCCACTGAAGCTTTCTTT. Its protein is CASNHRGPTEAFF.

At least ten counts were recorded for this clonotype. The chain uses TRBV20-1 and TRBJ2-7; D not certain. Deletions cut 2 bases from V and 3 bases from J, with 17 bases between. Germline V gives CDR1 DFQATT, CDR2 SNEGSKA (reference sequence). This CDR3 is 15 amino acids long. The CDR3 DNA reads TGCAGTGCTAGAAGGGCTCGAGTATCGATCTACGAGCAGTACTTC. It is translated as CSARRARVSIYEQYF.

As for this clonotype: This could be a read error, since a much larger clone is one nucleotide away. The chain is built from TRBV20-1 and TRBJ2-1; D may be TRBD2 (6 bases). In germline, CDR1 is DFQATT, CDR2 SNEGSKA (reference sequence). The length of the CDR3 is 12 residues. The CDR3 DNA follows: TGCAGTGCTAGCGGGAGTTACAATGAGCCGTTCTTC. Translation gives CSASGSYNEPFF.

In this sample, this clonotype turned up a few times. This chain connects TRBV11-2 to TRBJ2-4, with D maybe TRBD2 (6 bases). Trimming pared 3 bases from V and 0 bases from J, leaving 9 bases between. Germline V gives CDR1 SGHAT, CDR2 FQNNGV. CDR3 length equals 15 residues. The CDR3 region is CASSFGGVAKNIQYF. The CDR3 DNA follows: TGTGCCAGCAGCTTCGGCGGGGTAGCCAAAAACATTCAGTACTTC.

V is TRBV28 and J is TRBJ1-2, with a possible D match to TRBD1 (6 bases). Trimming shortened V by 5 bases and J by 4 bases, and 17 bases separated the two germline ends. CDR1 and CDR2 from the germline V gene are MDHEN and SYDVKM. The CDR3 spans 15 residues. In DNA form, the CDR3 reads TGTGCCAGCAGTGTTGGGACACCGGTGAGCTATGGCTACACCTTC. Translation gives CASSVGTPVSYGYTF.

Comments on this clonotype: Since a much larger clone is just one base distant, this may be a read error. The chain carries TRBV6-1 and TRBJ1-2, with TRBD1 matching over 7 bases. Germline V gene data show CDR1 as MNHNS and CDR2 as SASEGT. This CDR3 region has 12 residues. Here the CDR3 DNA reads TGTGCCACCAGTTACGAGACAGGGAGCTACACCTTC. Residues: CATSYETGSYTF.

This clonotype came up many times. The V gene is TRBV28, the J gene TRBJ2-7, with 8 bases fitting TRBD1. Germline V lookup: CDR1 MDHEN, CDR2 SYDVKM. The CDR3 totals 15 residues. V dropped 5 bases and J dropped 0; count of bases not matched to a gene: 6. The CDR3 DNA reads TGTGCCAGCAGTAAGGGACAGGTGAGCTCCTACGAGCAGTACTTC. Its translation: CASSKGQVSSYEQYF.

The gene calls are TRBV4-3 and TRBJ2-3, with D hard to call. The CDR3 loop spans 15 amino acids. Looked up from germline, CDR1 is LGHNA and CDR2 is YSLEER. V was shortened by 1 base and J by 4 bases, with 12 bases between the two germline ends. DNA of the CDR3: TGCGCCAGCAGCCAAGCCGCTAGTTCCCCAGATACGCAGTATTTT. Its protein is CASSQAASSPDTQYF.

CDR3 nucleotide sequence: TGTGCCAGTAGACGCACCCTGAACACTGAAGCTTTCTTT. This codes for CASRRTLNTEAFF. J is TRBJ1-1 and V is TRBV19, with D unresolved. CDR3 size: 13 residues. Germline CDR1 and CDR2: LNHDA and SQIVND (reference sequence). V was trimmed by 6 bases and J by 0 bases, leaving 8 bases between them.

This clonotype was seen ten or more times. The junction differs from germline at one of its ends, possibly a read error. The chain uses TRBV5-1 and TRBJ1-4; D is unclear. The CDR3 is made up of 13 amino acids. Per the germline V gene, CDR1 is SGHRS and CDR2 is YFSETQ. The CDR3 is CASSLAVEEKLFF. CDR3 in DNA: TGCGCCAGCAGCTTGGCCGTGGAGGAAAAATTGTTTTTT.

V gene TRBV9 combines with J gene TRBJ1-3; D unresolved. The CDR3 sequence is 15 residues long. The germline CDR1 and CDR2 sequences are SGDLS and YYNGEE. The V gene lost 4 bases and the J gene lost 8 bases, with 19 bases spanning the gap. CDR3 protein: CASSLRLAGDDTIYF. CDR3 nucleotide sequence: TGTGCCAGCAGCCTCAGACTAGCGGGAGATGACACCATATATTTT.

The V call is TRBV12-5, the J call TRBJ2-3; D remains ambiguous. The CDR3 length is 13 residues. Per the germline V gene, CDR1 is LGHNT and CDR2 is FRNRAP. V gave up 3 bases and J gave up 6 bases, with 10 bases separating them. CDR3 in DNA: TGTGCTAGTGGTTTTGCCCCGGCGGATACGCAGTATTTT. This encodes CASGFAPADTQYF.

The rearrangement uses TRBV10-2 and TRBJ1-4; TRBD1 aligns across 8 bases. The V gene end was trimmed by 5 bases and the J gene end by 6 bases; junction bases not matched to a gene: 5. Germline loops: CDR1 WSHSY, CDR2 SAAADI. The CDR3 is 14 amino acids. DNA for the CDR3: TGCGCCAGCAGTCTGGACAGGGATTATGAAAAACTGTTTTTT. This sequence encodes CASSLDRDYEKLFF.

In its sample, this clonotype was seen many times. This sequence joins TRBV6-5 and TRBJ2-3; 8 positions agree with TRBD2. J was trimmed by 2 bases and V by 6 bases; bases with no gene match: 10. Per the germline V gene, CDR1 is MNHEY and CDR2 is SVGAGI. The CDR3 is 16 residues long. The CDR3 loop reads CASSSRLARITDTQYF. CDR3 DNA: TGTGCCAGCAGCTCAAGACTAGCGCGAATCACAGATACGCAGTATTTT.

This clonotype has a count of ten or more. V gene TRBV7-3 combines with J gene TRBJ2-3; 8 bases align to TRBD1. The junction had 14 bases not matched to a gene; V was cut back by 5 bases and J by 7 bases. The CDR3 covers 16 residues. In germline, CDR1 is SGHTA, CDR2 FQGTGA. CDR3 region: CASSPGRDRFTYTQYF. DNA of the CDR3: TGTGCCAGCAGCCCGGGACGGGACAGGTTCACTTATACGCAGTATTTT.

This clonotype has at least ten counts. The V call is TRBV5-1, the J call TRBJ2-7, with TRBD1 identical over 10 bases. J lost 1 base, V lost 0 bases, and 1 base had no gene match. This CDR3 comprises 15 residues. Germline V lookup: CDR1 SGHRS, CDR2 YFSETQ. For the CDR3, the DNA is TGCGCCAGCAGCTTGGGACAGGGGGCTTCCTACGAGCAGTACTTC. This encodes CASSLGQGASYEQYF.

This clonotype showed up many times. The chain has TRBV20-1 and TRBJ1-5, with D possibly matching TRBD1 (5 bases). In germline, CDR1 is DFQATT, CDR2 SNEGSKA (reference sequence). CDR3 length: 13 residues. Trimming pared 4 bases from V and 0 bases from J, leaving 7 bases between. CDR3 sequence: CSATGDSNQPQHF. Written as DNA, the CDR3 is TGCAGTGCTACGGGGGATAGCAATCAGCCCCAGCATTTT.

This clonotype was seen many times. This chain links TRBV7-3 with TRBJ2-5, with D possibly TRBD2 on 7 matching bases. Per the germline V gene, CDR1 is SGHTA and CDR2 is FQGTGA. The CDR3 extends over 15 amino acids. V lost 1 base, J lost 9 bases, and 18 bases lay in between. In nucleotides, the CDR3 is TGTGCCAGCAGCTTAAGGGGGGGGGCGGCATCGGCCCAGTACTTC. It is translated as CASSLRGGAASAQYF.

Worth noting for this clonotype: The missing conserved phenylalanine or tryptophan at the end of this CDR3 makes a read error likely. CDR3 loop: CASSIAAGRAKNIQYS. The CDR3 DNA reads as TGTGCCAGTAGTATAGCGGCGGGGCGAGCCAAAAACATTCAGTACTCC. The chain uses TRBV19 and TRBJ2-4; D is possibly TRBD2 (6 bases). CDR3 length: 16 amino acids. Germline V gene sequence: CDR1 LNHDA, CDR2 SQIVND (reference sequence). The V gene lost 1 base and the J gene lost 0 bases, with 10 bases spanning the gap.

Notes on this clonotype: This clone may be a read error of a much larger clone one base away. V usage is TRBV4-1 and J usage is TRBJ2-1; 7 bases agree with TRBD2. This CDR3 spans 15 amino acids. Germline CDR1 is MGHRA and CDR2 is YSYEKL. The CDR3 nucleotides read TGCGCCAGCAGCTTAACGGGACTAAACCACAATGAGCCGTTCTTC. Residues: CASSLTGLNHNEPFF.

This clonotype was seen at least ten times. The V call is TRBV9, the J call TRBJ2-5; possibly TRBD1 or TRBD2 for D (5 bases each). The CDR3 contains 15 residues. Germline CDR1 reads SGDLS; CDR2 reads YYNGEE. V was clipped by 7 bases and J by 5 bases, with 21 bases between them. The CDR3 DNA reads TGTGCCAGCGCAGCGAGCGGTGGCTGGGGGGAGACCCAGTACTTC. It encodes CASAASGGWGETQYF.

This clonotype was detected a few times. This chain joins TRBV6-6 and TRBJ2-2; 10 nucleotides align to TRBD2. The J segment lost 6 bases and the V segment lost 5 bases, leaving 12 bases of the junction unmatched. Germline loops: CDR1 MNHNY, CDR2 SVGAGI (reference sequence). The CDR3 covers 17 residues. The DNA of the CDR3 is TGTGCCAGCAGTGTACTCGTAGCGGGAGGTGGGGCCGGGGAGCTGTTTTTT. It encodes CASSVLVAGGGAGELFF.

This clonotype came up a few times. A single base separates this from a much larger clone, so it may be a read error. V and J are TRBV20-1 and TRBJ1-2; D not resolved. This CDR3 region has 12 residues. Germline loops: CDR1 DFQATT, CDR2 SNEGSKA (reference sequence). CDR3 residues: CSAPSTYYGSTF. Written as DNA, the CDR3 is TGCAGTGCCCCGTCTACCTACTATGGCTCCACCTTC.

This clonotype was picked up many times. V is TRBV28 and J is TRBJ1-3; no clear D gene. CDR1 MDHEN and CDR2 SYDVKM come from the germline V gene. This CDR3 has 14 amino acids. With 6 bases removed from V and 4 bases from J, the gap between germline ends came to 13 bases. The CDR3 is CASSRGSPGNTIYF. The CDR3 coding sequence is TGTGCCAGCAGCCGCGGGAGTCCCGGAAACACCATATATTTT.

This chain uses TRBV7-2 with TRBJ2-6, with 8 bases identical to TRBD2. The length of the CDR3 is 17 residues. From germline, CDR1 is SGHTA and CDR2 FQGNSA. The V and J ends lost 6 bases and 0 bases, in that order; junction bases with no gene match: 7. CDR3 sequence reads: CASRPGLDFSGANVLTF. The CDR3 DNA reads TGTGCCAGCAGGCCGGGACTAGATTTCTCTGGGGCCAACGTCCTGACTTTC.

In regard to this clonotype: One base away lies a much larger clone, so this may be a sequencing read error. This CDR3 fails to terminate in the conserved phenylalanine or tryptophan, so it likely reflects a read error. CDR3 sequence reads: CARTGTRVTSPLHL. The DNA of the CDR3 is TGTGCCAGAACAGGGACGAGGGTAACTTCACCCCTCCACCTT. V gene TRBV11-3 combines with J gene TRBJ1-6, with a possible D match to TRBD1 (6 bases). The CDR3 covers 14 residues. The germline V gene has CDR1 SGHNT and CDR2 YENEEA. Deletions cut 9 bases from V and 9 bases from J, with 18 bases between.